Here is one T cell receptor (beta chain) with its context. Its specificity is unknown. The data were produced by immunoSEQ multiplex PCR, yet TCRdb's version contains in-frame clones alone and is incomplete. The sample lists roughly 65,000 clones, approximately 94% seen once, with nearly 4.5% in the top ten. V lost 11 bases and J lost 0, with 17 bases in between. Germline V lookup: CDR1 ENHRY, CDR2 SYGVKD. CDR3 size: 15 residues. The entry originates in a study of cytomegalovirus exposure and HLA in healthy donors. From the 120-subject validation cohort, which was separate from the approximately 670-subject first cohort, the donors were drawn. The study's findings and limits: High specificity and sensitivity for cytomegalovirus status were reported for the classifier. Investigators reported some 150 TCR beta chains as tied to cytomegalovirus.

This chain links TRBV10-3 with TRBJ1-3; D possibly corresponds to TRBD1 (6 bases). The sequence came from a man aged 18 to 29 in good health and CMV-seropositive. Sequences were obtained from PBMCs. Here the CDR3 reads CAVGDTQISGNTIYF. CDR3 sequence (DNA): TGTGCCGTCGGGGACACCCAAATCTCTGGAAACACCATATATTTT.